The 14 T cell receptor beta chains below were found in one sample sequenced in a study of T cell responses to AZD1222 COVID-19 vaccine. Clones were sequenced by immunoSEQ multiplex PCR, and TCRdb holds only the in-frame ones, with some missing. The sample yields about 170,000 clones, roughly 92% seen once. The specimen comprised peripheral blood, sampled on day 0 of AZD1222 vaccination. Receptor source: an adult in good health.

The CDR3 sequence: CASSLTRDNEQFF. The CDR3 nucleotides are TGTGCCAGCAGCTTAACTAGAGACAATGAGCAGTTCTTC. The chain recombines TRBV11-2 with TRBJ2-1; D may be TRBD2 (5 bases). The V gene's germline CDR1 is SGHAT and CDR2 FQNNGV. Trimming pared 2 bases from V and 5 bases from J, leaving 7 bases between. There are 13 residues in the CDR3.

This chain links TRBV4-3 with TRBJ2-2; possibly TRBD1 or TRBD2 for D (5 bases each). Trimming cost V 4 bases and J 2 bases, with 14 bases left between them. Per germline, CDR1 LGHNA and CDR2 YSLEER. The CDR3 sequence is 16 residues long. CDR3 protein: CASSRVGTLNTGELFF. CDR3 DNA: TGCGCCAGCAGCCGAGTCGGGACCCTAAACACCGGGGAGCTGTTTTTT.

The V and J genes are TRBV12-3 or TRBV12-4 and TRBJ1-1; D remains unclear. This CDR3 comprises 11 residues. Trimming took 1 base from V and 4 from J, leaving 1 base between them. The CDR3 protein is CASSLGTEAFF. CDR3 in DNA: TGTGCCAGCAGTTTAGGCACTGAAGCTTTCTTT.

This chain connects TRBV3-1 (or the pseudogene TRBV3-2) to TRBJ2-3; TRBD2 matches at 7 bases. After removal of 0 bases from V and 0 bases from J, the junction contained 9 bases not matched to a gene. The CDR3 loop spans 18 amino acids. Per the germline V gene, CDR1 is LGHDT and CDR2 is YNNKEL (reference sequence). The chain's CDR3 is CASSQDGAGWASTDTQYF. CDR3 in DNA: TGTGCCAGCAGCCAAGATGGAGCGGGGTGGGCTAGCACAGATACGCAGTATTTT.

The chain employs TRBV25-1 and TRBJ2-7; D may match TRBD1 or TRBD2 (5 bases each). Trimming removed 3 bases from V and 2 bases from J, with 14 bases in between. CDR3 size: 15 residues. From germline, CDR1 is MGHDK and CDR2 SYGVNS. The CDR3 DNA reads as TGTGCCAGCAGTGACCTGGGGCCGGGGACCTACGAGCAGTACTTC. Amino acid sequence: CASSDLGPGTYEQYF.

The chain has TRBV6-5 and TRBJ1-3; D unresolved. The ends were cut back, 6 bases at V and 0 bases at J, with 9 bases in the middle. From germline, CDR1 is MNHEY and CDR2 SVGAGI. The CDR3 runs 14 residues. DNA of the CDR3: TGTGCCAGCAGGCCGACGAGCTCTGGAAACACCATATATTTT. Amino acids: CASRPTSSGNTIYF.

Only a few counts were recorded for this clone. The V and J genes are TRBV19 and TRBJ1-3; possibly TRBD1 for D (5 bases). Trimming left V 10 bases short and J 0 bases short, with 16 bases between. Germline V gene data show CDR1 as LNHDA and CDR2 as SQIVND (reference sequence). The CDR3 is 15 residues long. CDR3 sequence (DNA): TGTGCCACCTCAGGGTGGGGAAGCTCTGGAAACACCATATATTTT. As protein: CATSGWGSSGNTIYF.

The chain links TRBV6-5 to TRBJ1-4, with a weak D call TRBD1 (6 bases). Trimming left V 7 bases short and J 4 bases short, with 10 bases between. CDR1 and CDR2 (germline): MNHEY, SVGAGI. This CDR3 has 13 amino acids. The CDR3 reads CASKGTYNEKLFF. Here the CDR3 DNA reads TGTGCCAGCAAAGGGACATATAATGAAAAACTGTTTTTT.

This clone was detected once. The CDR3 DNA follows: TGTGCCAGCACCCAGGGGTCAGGGACCAACACTGAAGCTTTCTTT. It is translated as CASTQGSGTNTEAFF. This chain connects TRBV2 to TRBJ1-1; D possibly corresponds to TRBD1 (6 bases). From germline, CDR1 is SNHLY and CDR2 FYNNEI. Trimming took off 7 bases at V and 2 bases at J, with 17 bases between the two ends. The CDR3 runs 15 residues.

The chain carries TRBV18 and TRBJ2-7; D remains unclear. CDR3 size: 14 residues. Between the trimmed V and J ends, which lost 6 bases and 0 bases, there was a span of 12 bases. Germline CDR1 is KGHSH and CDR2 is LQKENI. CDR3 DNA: TGTGCCAGCTCTCCGACACTTAGCTCCTACGAGCAGTACTTC. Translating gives CASSPTLSSYEQYF.

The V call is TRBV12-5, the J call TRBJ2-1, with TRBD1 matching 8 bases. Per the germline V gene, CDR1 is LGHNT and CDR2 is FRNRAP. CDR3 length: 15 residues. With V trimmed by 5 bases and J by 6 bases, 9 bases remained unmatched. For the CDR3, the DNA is TGTGCTAGTGGTCTCCAGGGGGCGCTAGGCAATGAGCAGTTCTTC. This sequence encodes CASGLQGALGNEQFF.

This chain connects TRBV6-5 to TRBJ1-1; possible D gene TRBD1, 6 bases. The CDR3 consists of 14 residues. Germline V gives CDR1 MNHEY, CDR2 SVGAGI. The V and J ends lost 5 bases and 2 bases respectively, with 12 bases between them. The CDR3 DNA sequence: TGTGCCAGCAGTCGCGGACAGAGCAACACTGAAGCTTTCTTT. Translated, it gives CASSRGQSNTEAFF.

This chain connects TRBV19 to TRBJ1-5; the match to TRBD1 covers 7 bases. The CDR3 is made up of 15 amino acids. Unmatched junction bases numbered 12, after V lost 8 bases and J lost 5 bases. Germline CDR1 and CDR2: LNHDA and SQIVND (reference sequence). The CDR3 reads CASGKTGLSYQPQHF. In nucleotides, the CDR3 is TGTGCCAGTGGGAAGACAGGGTTATCTTATCAGCCCCAGCATTTT.

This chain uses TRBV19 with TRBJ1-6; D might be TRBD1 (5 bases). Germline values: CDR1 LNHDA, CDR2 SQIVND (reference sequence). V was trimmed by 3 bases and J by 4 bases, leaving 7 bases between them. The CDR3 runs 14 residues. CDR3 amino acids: CASSMGGYNSPLHF. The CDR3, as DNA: TGTGCCAGTAGTATGGGGGGTTATAATTCACCCCTCCACTTT.